The T cell receptor (beta chain) described here comes from a study of blood T cell repertoires in COVID-19. Turning to the study itself: Italy, Spain and the United States were the sources of the convalescent and acute COVID-19 samples.

Repertoires were generated with immunoSEQ multiplex PCR, while TCRdb's copy carries only in-frame clones and drops some. The table records some 300,000 clones, about nine tenths of them present only once. CDR3 length: 13 amino acids. V dropped 5 bases and J dropped 1 base, with 9 bases sitting between them. In germline, CDR1 is MNHEY, CDR2 SVGEGT. The sequenced sample consisted of peripheral blood. This sequence joins TRBV6-2 or TRBV6-3 and TRBJ2-7, with D possibly being TRBD1 (6 bases). The sequence was collected from a woman aged 30 to 39 who had recovered from COVID-19. CDR3 region: CASSLRGSYEQYF. Written as DNA, the CDR3 is TGTGCCAGCAGTCTCAGGGGATCCTACGAGCAGTACTTC.